This T cell receptor (beta chain) came from a study of T cells after yellow fever vaccination. General observations from the study: Clonotypes found in both CD4 and CD8 compartments made up a small share.

Trimming removed 2 bases from V and 2 bases from J, with 11 bases in between. The germline CDR1 and CDR2 sequences are SGHKS and YYEKEE (reference sequence). The CDR3 covers 14 residues. The authors made TCR cDNA by 5'RACE template switching, adding a universal primer site and UMIs. TCRdb reprocessed the 5' RACE reads via MiXCR and lists one record per CDR3 protein. Here the sample spans about 85,000 distinct CDR3 sequences, roughly 13% being singletons. This chain uses TRBV5-5 with TRBJ2-7, with D tentatively TRBD2 (7 bases). The specimen comprised CD8+ T cells not binding an NS4B(214-222) dextramer, sorted from PBMCs, sampled roughly 23 days after the first yellow fever vaccination. The clonotype comes from a man aged 18 to 30 who received the YFV17D yellow fever vaccine. CDR3 loop: CASSFAGAPYEQYV. The CDR3 region has the DNA TGTGCCAGCAGCTTTGCGGGGGCCCCCTACGAGCAGTACGTC.